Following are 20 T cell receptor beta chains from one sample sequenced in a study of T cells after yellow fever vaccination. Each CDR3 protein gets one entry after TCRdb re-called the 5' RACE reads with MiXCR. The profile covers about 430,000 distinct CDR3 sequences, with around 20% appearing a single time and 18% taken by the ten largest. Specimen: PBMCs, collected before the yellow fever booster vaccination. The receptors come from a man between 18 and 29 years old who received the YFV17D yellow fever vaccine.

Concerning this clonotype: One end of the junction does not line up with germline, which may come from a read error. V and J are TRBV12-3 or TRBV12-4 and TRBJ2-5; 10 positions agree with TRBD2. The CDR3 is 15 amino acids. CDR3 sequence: CASSPTSGAQETRYF. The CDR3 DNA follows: TGTGCCAGCAGCCCTACTAGCGGGGCACAAGAGACCCGGTACTTC.

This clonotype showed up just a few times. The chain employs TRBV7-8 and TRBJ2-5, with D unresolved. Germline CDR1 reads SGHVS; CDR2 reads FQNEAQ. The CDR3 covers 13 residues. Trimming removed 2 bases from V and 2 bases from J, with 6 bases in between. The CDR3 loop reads CASSLSQQETQYF. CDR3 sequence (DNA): TGTGCCAGCAGCTTATCCCAACAAGAGACCCAGTACTTC. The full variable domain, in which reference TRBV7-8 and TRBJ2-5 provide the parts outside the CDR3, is GAGVSQSPRYKVAKRGQDVALRCDPISGHVSLFWYQQALGQGPEFLTYFQNEAQLDKSGLPSDRFFAERPEGSVSTLKIQRTQQEDSAVYLCASSLSQQETQYFGPGTRLLVL.

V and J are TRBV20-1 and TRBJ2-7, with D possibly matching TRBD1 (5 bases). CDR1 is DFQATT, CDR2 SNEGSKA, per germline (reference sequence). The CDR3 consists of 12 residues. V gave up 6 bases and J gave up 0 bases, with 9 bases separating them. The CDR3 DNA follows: TGCAGTGCCAGGGTCCACTCCTACGAGCAGTACTTC. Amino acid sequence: CSARVHSYEQYF.

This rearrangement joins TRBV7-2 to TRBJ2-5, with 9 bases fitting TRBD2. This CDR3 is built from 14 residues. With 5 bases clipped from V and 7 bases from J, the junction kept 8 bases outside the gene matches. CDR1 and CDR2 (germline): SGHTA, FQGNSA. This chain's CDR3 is CASSPVAGAGTQYF. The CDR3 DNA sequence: TGTGCCAGCAGCCCAGTAGCGGGGGCGGGGACCCAGTACTTC.

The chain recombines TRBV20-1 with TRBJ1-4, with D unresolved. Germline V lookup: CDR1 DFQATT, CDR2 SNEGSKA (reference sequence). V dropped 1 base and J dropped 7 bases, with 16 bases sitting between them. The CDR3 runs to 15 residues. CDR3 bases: TGCAGTGCTAGAGGAGGAGCGAGAAGAATTGAAAAACTGTTTTTT. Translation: CSARGGARRIEKLFF.

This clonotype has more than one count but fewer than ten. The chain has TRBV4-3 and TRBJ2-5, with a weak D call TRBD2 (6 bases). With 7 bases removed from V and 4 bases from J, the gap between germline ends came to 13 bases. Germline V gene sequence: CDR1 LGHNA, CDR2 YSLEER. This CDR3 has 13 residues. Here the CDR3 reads CASTSTRPETQYF. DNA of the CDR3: TGCGCCAGCACTTCGACTAGGCCAGAGACCCAGTACTTC.

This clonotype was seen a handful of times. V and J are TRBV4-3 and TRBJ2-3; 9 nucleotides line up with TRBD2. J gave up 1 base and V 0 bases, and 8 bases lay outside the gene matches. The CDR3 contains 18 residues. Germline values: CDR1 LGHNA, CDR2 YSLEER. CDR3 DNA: TGCGCCAGCAGCCAAGAAGGGGGAGCGGGGGGCCGCACAGATACGCAGTATTTT. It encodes CASSQEGGAGGRTDTQYF.

CDR3 nucleotide sequence: TGTGCCAGCAAGGGGAGTGCTAGTGAGTTTGATACGCAGTATTTT. It is translated as CASKGSASEFDTQYF. V and J are TRBV2 and TRBJ2-3; perhaps D is TRBD1 or TRBD2 (5 bases each). This CDR3 region has 15 residues. Germline loops: CDR1 SNHLY, CDR2 FYNNEI. V shed 7 bases and J shed 6 bases, with 20 bases lying between them. Combining the CDR3 with reference TRBV2 and TRBJ2-3 gives the whole variable domain EPEVTQTPSHQVTQMGQEVILRCVPISNHLYFYWYRQILGQKVEFLVSFYNNEISEKSEIFDDQFSVERPDGSNFTLKIRSTKLEDSAMYFCASKGSASEFDTQYFGPGTRLTVL.

The CDR3 sequence is CASSQDLSRETQYF. CDR3 coding DNA: TGTGCCAGCAGCCAAGATCTTTCACGGGAGACCCAGTACTTC. The chain employs TRBV14 and TRBJ2-5, with D uncertain. V was clipped by 0 bases and J by 5 bases, with 10 bases between them. This CDR3 is 14 amino acids long. Germline CDR1 is SGHDN and CDR2 is FVKESK.

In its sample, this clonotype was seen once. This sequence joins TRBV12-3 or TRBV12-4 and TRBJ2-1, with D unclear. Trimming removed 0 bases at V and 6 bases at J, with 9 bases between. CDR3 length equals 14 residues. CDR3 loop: CASSLANLVNEQFF. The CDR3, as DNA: TGTGCCAGCAGTTTAGCGAACCTAGTCAATGAGCAGTTCTTC.

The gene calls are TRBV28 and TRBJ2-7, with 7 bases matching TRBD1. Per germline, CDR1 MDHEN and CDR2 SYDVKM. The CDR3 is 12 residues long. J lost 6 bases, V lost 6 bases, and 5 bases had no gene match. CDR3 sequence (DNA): TGTGCCAGCAGGGGGGACAGTTTCGAGCAGTACGTC. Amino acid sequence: CASRGDSFEQYV.

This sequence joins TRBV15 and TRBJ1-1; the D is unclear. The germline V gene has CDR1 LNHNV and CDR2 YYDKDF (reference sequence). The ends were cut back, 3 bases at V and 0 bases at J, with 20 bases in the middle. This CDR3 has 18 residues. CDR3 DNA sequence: TGTGCCACCAGCAGCGGACTCCTCATGTTCCCGGTGAACACTGAAGCTTTCTTT. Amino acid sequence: CATSSGLLMFPVNTEAFF.

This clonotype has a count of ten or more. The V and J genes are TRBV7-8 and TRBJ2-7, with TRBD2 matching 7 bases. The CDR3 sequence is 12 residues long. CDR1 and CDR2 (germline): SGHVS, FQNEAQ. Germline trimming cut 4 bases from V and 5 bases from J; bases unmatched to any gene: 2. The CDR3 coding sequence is TGTGCCAGCAGCTCTGGGAGGGACGAGCAGTACTTC. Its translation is CASSSGRDEQYF.

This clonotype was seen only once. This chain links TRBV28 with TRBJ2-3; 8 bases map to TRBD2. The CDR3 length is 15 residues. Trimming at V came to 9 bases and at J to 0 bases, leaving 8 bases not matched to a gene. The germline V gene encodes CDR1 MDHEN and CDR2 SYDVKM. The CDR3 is CASGTGGASTDTQYF. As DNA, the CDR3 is TGTGCCAGTGGGACCGGGGGGGCTAGCACAGATACGCAGTATTTT. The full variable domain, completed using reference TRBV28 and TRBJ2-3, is DVKVTQSSRYLVKRTGEKVFLECVQDMDHENMFWYRQDPGLGLRLIYFSYDVKMKEKGDIPEGYSVSREKKERFSLILESASTNQTSMYLCASGTGGASTDTQYFGPGTRLTVL.

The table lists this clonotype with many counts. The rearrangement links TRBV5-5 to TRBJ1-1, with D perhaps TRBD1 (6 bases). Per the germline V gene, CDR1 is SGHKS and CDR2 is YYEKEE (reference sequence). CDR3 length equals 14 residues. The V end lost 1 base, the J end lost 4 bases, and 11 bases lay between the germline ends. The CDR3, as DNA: TGTGCCAGCAGCTTGCAGGGGTGGTCCACTGAAGCTTTCTTT. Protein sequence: CASSLQGWSTEAFF.

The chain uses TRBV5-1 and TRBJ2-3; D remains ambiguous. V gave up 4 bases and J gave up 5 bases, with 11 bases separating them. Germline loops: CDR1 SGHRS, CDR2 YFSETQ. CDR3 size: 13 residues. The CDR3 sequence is CASSGIEGDTQYF. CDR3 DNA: TGCGCCAGCAGCGGAATTGAAGGAGATACGCAGTATTTT.

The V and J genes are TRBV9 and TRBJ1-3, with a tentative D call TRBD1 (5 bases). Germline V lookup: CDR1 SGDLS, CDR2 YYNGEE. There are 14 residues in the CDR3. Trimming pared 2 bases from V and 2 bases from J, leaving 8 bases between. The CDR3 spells CASSVAGTGNTIYF. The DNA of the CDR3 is TGTGCCAGCAGCGTTGCAGGGACTGGAAACACCATATATTTT.

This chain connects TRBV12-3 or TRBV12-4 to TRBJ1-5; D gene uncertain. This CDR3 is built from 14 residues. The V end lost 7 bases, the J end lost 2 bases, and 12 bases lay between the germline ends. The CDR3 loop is CASTQTRGNQPQHF. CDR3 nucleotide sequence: TGTGCCAGCACCCAGACGCGGGGCAATCAGCCCCAGCATTTT.

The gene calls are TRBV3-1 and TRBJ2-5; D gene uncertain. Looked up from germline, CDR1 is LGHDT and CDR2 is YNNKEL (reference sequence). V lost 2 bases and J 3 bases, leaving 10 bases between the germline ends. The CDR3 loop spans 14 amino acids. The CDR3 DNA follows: TGTGCCAGCAGCCAAATCCCCGTAGAAGAGACCCAGTACTTC. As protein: CASSQIPVEETQYF.

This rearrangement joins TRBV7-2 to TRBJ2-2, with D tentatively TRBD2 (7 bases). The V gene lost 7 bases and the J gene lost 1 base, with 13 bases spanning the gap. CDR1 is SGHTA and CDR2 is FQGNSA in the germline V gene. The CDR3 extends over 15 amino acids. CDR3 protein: CASNRRGLNTGELFF. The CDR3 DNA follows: TGTGCCAGCAACCGGCGGGGGCTGAACACCGGGGAGCTGTTTTTT.